This TCR beta chain was captured by sequencing in a study of multiple sclerosis patients with progressive multifocal leukoencephalopathy. Method: immunoSEQ multiplex PCR; TCRdb's copy keeps in-frame clones and lacks some. The table lists 25,000 to 35,000 clones, 85% to 90% of them singletons. Time point defined: less than 7 months of natalizumab therapy. On this clone: Antigen: not known.

The germline gives CDR1 SGHAT, CDR2 FQNNGV. V gave up 2 bases and J gave up 8 bases, with 12 bases separating them. The CDR3 extends over 13 amino acids. Study-wide results and limits: Less diverse TRB repertoires were suggested in most PML patients. Before and during natalizumab, the clones expanded at PML already existed.

J is TRBJ1-1 and V is TRBV11-2, with D tentatively TRBD1 (5 bases). The receptor was isolated from a human donor with multiple sclerosis. The input for sequencing was PBMCs, taken from a patient treated with natalizumab. DNA for the CDR3: TGTGCCAGCAGCTTAAGGAACGGGGGGGAAGCTTTCTTT. Encoded protein: CASSLRNGGEAFF. The full variable domain, completed using reference TRBV11-2 and TRBJ1-1, is EAGVAQSPRYKIIEKRQSVAFWCNPISGHATLYWYQQILGQGPKLLIQFQNNGVVDDSQLPKDRFSAERLKGVDSTLKIQPAKLEDSAVYLCASSLRNGGEAFFGQGTRLTVV.